This T cell receptor (beta chain) was identified during a study of shared clonotypes between healthy human individuals. Study as a whole: Per-donor plates numbered three CD4 naive, three CD4 memory, two CD8 naive and one CD8 memory.

Study-wide results and caveats: It was the non-shared clonotypes that had lower generation probabilities than clonotypes shared by all four donors.

CDR3 length equals 16 residues. V lost 3 bases and J 1 base, leaving 15 bases between the germline ends. Germline V gene lookup returns CDR1 LNHDA and CDR2 SQIVND (reference sequence). Naive-designated CD8 cells lacked CD45RO, were positively enriched for CCR7, and omitted terminally differentiated effector memory CD45RA+ cells. Turning to this clone: Its target is not known.

Generated by immunoSEQ multiplex PCR, the TCRdb table keeps only in-frame clones and is missing some. Here the sample spans about 550,000 clones, around 95% being singletons. The TCR originated in a woman in her 30s in good health. The V gene is TRBV19, the J gene TRBJ2-5; either TRBD1 or TRBD2 may fit D (5 bases each). Sequences were obtained from naive CD8+ T cells sorted from blood. The CDR3 DNA follows: TGTGCCAGTAGTATCGGTACGGGGCTATCCCAAGAGACCCAGTACTTC. As protein: CASSIGTGLSQETQYF.